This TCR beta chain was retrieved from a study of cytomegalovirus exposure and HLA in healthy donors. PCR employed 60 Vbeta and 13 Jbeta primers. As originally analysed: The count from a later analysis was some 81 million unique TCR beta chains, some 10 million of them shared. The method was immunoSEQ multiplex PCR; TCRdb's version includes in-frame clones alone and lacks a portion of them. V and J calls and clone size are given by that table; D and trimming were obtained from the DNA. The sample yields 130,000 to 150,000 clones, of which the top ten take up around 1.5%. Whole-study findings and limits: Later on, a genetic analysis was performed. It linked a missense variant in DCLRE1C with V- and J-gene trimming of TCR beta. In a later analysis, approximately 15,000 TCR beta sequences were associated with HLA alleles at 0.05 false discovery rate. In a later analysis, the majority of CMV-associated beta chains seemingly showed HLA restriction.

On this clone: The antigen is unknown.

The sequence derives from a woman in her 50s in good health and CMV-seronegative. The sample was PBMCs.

The CDR3 DNA reads as TGTGCCAGCAGCTTTTGGGGCCGCCAAGAGACCCAGTACTTC. As protein: CASSFWGRQETQYF. The J gene is TRBJ2-5, the V gene TRBV5-4; TRBD1 is a possible D gene (5 bases). The CDR3 runs 14 residues. V was shortened by 2 bases and J by 1 base, with 9 bases between the two germline ends. Per the germline V gene, CDR1 is SGHNT and CDR2 is YYREEE (reference sequence).